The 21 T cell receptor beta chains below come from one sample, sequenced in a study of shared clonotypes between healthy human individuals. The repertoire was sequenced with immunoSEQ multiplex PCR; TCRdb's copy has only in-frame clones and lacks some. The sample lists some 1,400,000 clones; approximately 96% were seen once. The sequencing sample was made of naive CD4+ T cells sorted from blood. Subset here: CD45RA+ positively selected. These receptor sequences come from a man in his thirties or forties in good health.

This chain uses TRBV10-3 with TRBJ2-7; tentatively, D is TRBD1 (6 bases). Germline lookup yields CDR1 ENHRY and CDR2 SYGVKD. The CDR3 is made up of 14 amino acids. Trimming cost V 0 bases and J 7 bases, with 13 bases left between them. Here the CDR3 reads CAISESYLQGEQYF. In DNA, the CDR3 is TGTGCCATCAGTGAGTCTTACTTGCAGGGGGAGCAGTACTTC.

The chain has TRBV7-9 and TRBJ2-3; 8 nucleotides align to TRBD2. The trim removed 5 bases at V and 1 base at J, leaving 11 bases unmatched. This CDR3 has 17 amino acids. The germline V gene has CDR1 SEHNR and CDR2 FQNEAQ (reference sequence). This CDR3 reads CASSRQGLAGGTDTQYF. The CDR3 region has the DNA TGTGCCAGCAGCAGGCAAGGCCTAGCGGGCGGCACAGATACGCAGTATTTT.

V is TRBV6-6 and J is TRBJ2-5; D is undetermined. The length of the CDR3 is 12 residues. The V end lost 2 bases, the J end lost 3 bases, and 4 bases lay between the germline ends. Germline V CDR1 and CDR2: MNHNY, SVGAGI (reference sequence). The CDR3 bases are TGTGCCAGCAGTTACGGGAAAGAGACCCAGTACTTC. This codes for CASSYGKETQYF.

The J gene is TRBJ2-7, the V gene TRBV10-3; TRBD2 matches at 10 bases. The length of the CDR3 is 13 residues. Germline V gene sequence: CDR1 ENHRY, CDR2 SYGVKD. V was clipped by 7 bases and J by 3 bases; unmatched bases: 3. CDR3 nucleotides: TGTGCCATCAATCCTAGCGGGAGCTACGAGCAGTACTTC. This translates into CAINPSGSYEQYF.

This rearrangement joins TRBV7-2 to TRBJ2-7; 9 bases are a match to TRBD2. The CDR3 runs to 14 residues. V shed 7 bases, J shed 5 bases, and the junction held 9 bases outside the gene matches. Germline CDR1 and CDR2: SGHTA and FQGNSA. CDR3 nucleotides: TGTGCCAGCAAGAGTAGCGGGAGTATCGACGAGCAGTACTTC. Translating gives CASKSSGSIDEQYF.

For the CDR3, the DNA is TGTGCCTGGAGTGGGGACAGGGCCAATGAGCAGTTCTTC. This translates into CAWSGDRANEQFF. This rearrangement joins TRBV30 to TRBJ2-1, with 9 bases lining up with TRBD1. CDR3 length: 13 residues. V dropped 1 base and J dropped 6; count of bases not matched to a gene: 1. CDR1 and CDR2 from the germline V gene are GTSNPN and SVGIG (reference sequence). Full variable domain (missing parts from reference TRBV30 and TRBJ2-1): SQTIHQWPATLVQPVGSPLSLECTVEGTSNPNLYWYRQAAGRGLQLLFYSVGIGQISSEVPQNLSASRPQDRQFILSSKKLLLSDSGFYLCAWSGDRANEQFFGPGTRLTVL.

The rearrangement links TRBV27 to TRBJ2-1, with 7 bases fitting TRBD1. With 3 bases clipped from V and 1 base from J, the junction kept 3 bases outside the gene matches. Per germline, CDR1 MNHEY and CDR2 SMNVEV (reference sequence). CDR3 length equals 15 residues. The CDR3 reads CASSFGDRSYNEQFF. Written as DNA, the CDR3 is TGTGCCAGCAGTTTTGGGGACAGATCCTACAATGAGCAGTTCTTC.

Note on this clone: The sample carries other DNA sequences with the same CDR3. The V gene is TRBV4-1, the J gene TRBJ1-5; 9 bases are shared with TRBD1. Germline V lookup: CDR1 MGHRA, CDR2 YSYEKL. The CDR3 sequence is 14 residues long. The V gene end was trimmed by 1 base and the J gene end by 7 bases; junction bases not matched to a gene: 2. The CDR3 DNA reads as TGCGCCAGCAGCCAAGGACAGGGGGGCCAGCCCCAGCATTTT. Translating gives CASSQGQGGQPQHF.

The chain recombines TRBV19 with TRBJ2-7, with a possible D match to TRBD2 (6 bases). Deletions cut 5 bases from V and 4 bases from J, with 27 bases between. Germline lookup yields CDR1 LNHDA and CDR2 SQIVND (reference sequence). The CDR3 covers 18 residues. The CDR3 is CASSLKLQTLAYSYEQYF. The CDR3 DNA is TGTGCCAGTAGTCTAAAACTTCAGACTCTAGCGTATTCTTACGAGCAGTACTTC.

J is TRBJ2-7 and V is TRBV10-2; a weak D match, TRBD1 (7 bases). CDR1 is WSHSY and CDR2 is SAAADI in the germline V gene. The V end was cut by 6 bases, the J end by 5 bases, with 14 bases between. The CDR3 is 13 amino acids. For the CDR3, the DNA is TGCGCCAGCAGGGAACCAGGGGGGCACGAGCAGTACTTC. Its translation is CASREPGGHEQYF.

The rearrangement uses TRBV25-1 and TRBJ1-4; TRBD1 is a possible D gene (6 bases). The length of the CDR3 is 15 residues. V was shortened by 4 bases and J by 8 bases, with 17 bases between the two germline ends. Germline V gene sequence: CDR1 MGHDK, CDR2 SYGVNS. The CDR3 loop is CASSAMTGPLEKLFF. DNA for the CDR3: TGTGCCAGCAGTGCAATGACAGGCCCGTTGGAAAAACTGTTTTTT.

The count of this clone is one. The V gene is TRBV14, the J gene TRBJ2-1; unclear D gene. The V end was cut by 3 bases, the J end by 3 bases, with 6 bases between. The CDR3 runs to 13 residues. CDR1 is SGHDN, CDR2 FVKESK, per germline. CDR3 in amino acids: CASSQTVYNEQFF. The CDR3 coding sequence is TGTGCCAGCAGCCAGACTGTCTACAATGAGCAGTTCTTC.

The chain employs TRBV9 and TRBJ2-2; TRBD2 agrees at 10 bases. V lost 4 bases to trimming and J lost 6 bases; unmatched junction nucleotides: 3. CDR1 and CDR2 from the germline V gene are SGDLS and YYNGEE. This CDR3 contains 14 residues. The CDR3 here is CASSPSGSAGELFF. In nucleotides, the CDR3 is TGTGCCAGCAGCCCTAGCGGGAGCGCCGGGGAGCTGTTTTTT.

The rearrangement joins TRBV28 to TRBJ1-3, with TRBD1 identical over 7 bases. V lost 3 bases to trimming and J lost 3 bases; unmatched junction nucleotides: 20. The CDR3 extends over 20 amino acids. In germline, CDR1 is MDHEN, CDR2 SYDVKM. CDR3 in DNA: TGTGCCAGCAGTTTCGACCTTAAACAGCCGACAGGGTTGGATGGAAACACCATATATTTT. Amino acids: CASSFDLKQPTGLDGNTIYF. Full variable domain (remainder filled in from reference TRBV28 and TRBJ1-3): DVKVTQSSRYLVKRTGEKVFLECVQDMDHENMFWYRQDPGLGLRLIYFSYDVKMKEKGDIPEGYSVSREKKERFSLILESASTNQTSMYLCASSFDLKQPTGLDGNTIYFGEGSWLTVV.

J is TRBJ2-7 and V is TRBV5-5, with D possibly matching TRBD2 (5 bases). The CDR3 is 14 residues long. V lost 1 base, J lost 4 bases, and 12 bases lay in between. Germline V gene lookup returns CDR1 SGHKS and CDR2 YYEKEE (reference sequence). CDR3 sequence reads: CASSLTGSSYEQYF. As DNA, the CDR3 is TGTGCCAGCAGCTTGACGGGATCAAGTTACGAGCAGTACTTC.

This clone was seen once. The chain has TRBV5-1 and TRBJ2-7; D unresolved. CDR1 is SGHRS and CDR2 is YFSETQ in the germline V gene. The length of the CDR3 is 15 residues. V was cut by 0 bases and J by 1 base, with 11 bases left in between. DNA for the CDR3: TGCGCCAGCAGCTTGGACACCTTGCAGTCCTACGAGCAGTACTTC. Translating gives CASSLDTLQSYEQYF.

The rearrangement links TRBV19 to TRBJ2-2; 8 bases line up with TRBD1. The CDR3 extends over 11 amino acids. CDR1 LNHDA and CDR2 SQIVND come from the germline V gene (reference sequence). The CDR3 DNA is TGTGCTGCACAGGGGGCCGGGGAGCTGTTTTTT. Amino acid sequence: CAAQGAGELFF. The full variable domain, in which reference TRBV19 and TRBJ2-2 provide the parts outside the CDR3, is DGGITQSPKYLFRKEGQNVTLSCEQNLNHDAMYWYRQDPGQGLRLIYYSQIVNDFQKGDIAEGYSVSREKKESFPLTVTSAQKNPTAFYLCAAQGAGELFFGEGSRLTVL.

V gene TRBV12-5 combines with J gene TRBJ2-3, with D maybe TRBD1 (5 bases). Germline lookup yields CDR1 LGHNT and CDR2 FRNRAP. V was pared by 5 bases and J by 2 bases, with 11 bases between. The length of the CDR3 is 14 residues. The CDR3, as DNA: TGTGCTAGTGGTAGGGGCCTCTACACAGATACGCAGTATTTT. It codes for CASGRGLYTDTQYF.

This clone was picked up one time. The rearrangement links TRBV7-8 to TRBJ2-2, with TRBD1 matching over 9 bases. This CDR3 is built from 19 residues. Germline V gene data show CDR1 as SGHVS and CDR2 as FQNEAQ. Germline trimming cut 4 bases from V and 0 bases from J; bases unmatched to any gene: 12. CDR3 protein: CASSSRQGEHASNTGELFF. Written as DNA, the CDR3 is TGTGCCAGCAGCTCCAGACAGGGGGAGCACGCATCGAACACCGGGGAGCTGTTTTTT.

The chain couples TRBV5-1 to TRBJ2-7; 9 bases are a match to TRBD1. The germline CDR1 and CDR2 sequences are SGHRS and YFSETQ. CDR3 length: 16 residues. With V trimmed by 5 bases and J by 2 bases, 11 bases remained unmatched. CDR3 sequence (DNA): TGCGCCAGCAGTTTCTCCACCGGGACAGGGACCTACGAGCAGTACTTC. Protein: CASSFSTGTGTYEQYF. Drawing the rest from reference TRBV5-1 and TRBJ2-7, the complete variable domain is KAGVTQTPRYLIKTRGQQVTLSCSPISGHRSVSWYQQTPGQGLQFLFEYFSETQRNKGNFPGRFSGRQFSNSRSEMNVSTLELGDSALYLCASSFSTGTGTYEQYFGPGTRLTVT.

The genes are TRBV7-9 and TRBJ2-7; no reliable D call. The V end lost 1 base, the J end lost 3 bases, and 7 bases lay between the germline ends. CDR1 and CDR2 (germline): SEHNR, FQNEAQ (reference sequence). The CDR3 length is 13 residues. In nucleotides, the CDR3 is TGTGCCAGCAGCTTAGGGGTTAACTACGAGCAGTACTTC. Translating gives CASSLGVNYEQYF.